A selection of T cell receptor beta chains follows, all from one sample in a study of T cells in Graves' hyperthyroidism and ophthalmopathy. TCRdb independently ran MiXCR on the multiplex PCR reads; one entry per CDR3 protein. The data contain about 300,000 distinct CDR3 sequences, roughly 15% of them singletons. Sample: blood. These receptors were taken from a young man with Graves' hyperthyroidism. Both conserved end residues are part of each CDR3. The order of the fields is J gene, V gene, D gene, clone size, CDR3 DNA, CDR3 protein. The D gene is left open where the match is weak. Rows give clone size only sometimes, using once, few, many, or a class for an expanded clone.

>TRBJ1-2|TRBV28|-|many
TGTGCCAGCAGTTTCGGGGGGGCGAGGAACGGCTACACCTTC
CASSFGGARNGYTF
>TRBJ2-1|TRBV11-2|TRBD2|many
TGTGCCAGCAGCCTCAACAGACTAGCTGGTACCTACAATGAGCAGTTCTTC
CASSLNRLAGTYNEQFF
>TRBJ2-7|TRBV3-1|-|few
TGTGCCAGCAGCCAAGATCTATACAGTCTAGCCTACGAGCAGTACTTC
CASSQDLYSLAYEQYF
>TRBJ2-1|TRBV6-9|-|-
TGTGCCAGCAGTTCGTGGGGGGATGGTGAGCAGTTCTTC
CASSSWGDGEQFF
>TRBJ2-5|TRBV10-1|-|-
TGCGCCAGCAGTGTTGGCAGGGAAGAGACCCAGTACTTC
CASSVGREETQYF
>TRBJ2-1|TRBV2|TRBD2|few
TGTGCCAGCCGAAGGACTAGCGGGCACTACAATGAGCAGTTCTTC
CASRRTSGHYNEQFF
>TRBJ2-7|TRBV20-1|TRBD2|few
TGCAGTGCTAGGGGGGGGACTAGCGGCTACGAGCAGTACTTC
CSARGGTSGYEQYF
>TRBJ2-1|TRBV5-1|TRBD2|many
TGCGCCAGCAGCTTAAAAACTAGCGGGAGTTACAATGAGCAGTTCTTC
CASSLKTSGSYNEQFF
>TRBJ2-5|TRBV2|-|many
TGTGCCAGCATTAGGGAGGCCCAAGAGACCCAGTACTTC
CASIREAQETQYF
>TRBJ2-1|TRBV12-3/TRBV12-4|TRBD2|-
TGTGCCAGCAGTTCCCCGGGACTAGCGGGACTGAGGGCCTACAATGAGCAGTTCTTC
CASSSPGLAGLRAYNEQFF